This is a list of T cell receptor beta chains from one sample in a study of T-cell memory formation after mild COVID-19. In TCRdb, the 5' RACE reads were re-called with MiXCR into one record per CDR3 protein. The profile shows about 150,000 distinct CDR3 sequences, about 15% of them singletons. Sequenced sample: PBMCs or a T cell subset sorted from them (not recorded which). These receptor sequences come from an adult woman who had mild COVID-19 (a few samples of this study predate the infection). Cell type and time point are not known. Both conserved end residues are trimmed from each CDR3.

cdr3_aa j_call v_call
ASSYIWDRDNSPLH TRBJ1-6 TRBV6-5
ASSFGTGGRETQY TRBJ2-5 TRBV5-1
ASRSSGGGQF TRBJ2-1 TRBV12-3/TRBV12-4
ASSSGLATDTQY TRBJ2-3 TRBV7-2
ASSQAGPTDTQY TRBJ2-3 TRBV3-1
ASSQMNRDRGYT TRBJ1-2 TRBV4-2
ASSEAGRETQY TRBJ2-5 TRBV2
ASSPPGRARGSEAF TRBJ1-1 TRBV7-2
ATAPPDSYTYEQY TRBJ2-7 TRBV18
ASSLRQGVYNEQF TRBJ2-1 TRBV12-3/TRBV12-4
ASRTFPGPQETQY TRBJ2-5 TRBV5-4
ATSDSSGSEQF TRBJ2-1 TRBV24-1
ATSDLGDSQETQY TRBJ2-5 TRBV24-1
SALGFSSYEQY TRBJ2-7 TRBV20-1
ASSQVAVPGTDTQY TRBJ2-3 TRBV4-1
ASSFWSGGVNEQF TRBJ2-1 TRBV7-3
ASSIFTGGSGELF TRBJ2-2 TRBV19
ASSCRMDRDNSPLH TRBJ1-6 TRBV6-2/TRBV6-3
ASSFRGHTQY TRBJ2-3 TRBV12-3/TRBV12-4
ASSAGTGSYEQY TRBJ2-7 TRBV5-1
ASRRLADTDTQY TRBJ2-3 TRBV4-2
ASSLFRGGYEQY TRBJ2-7 TRBV5-1